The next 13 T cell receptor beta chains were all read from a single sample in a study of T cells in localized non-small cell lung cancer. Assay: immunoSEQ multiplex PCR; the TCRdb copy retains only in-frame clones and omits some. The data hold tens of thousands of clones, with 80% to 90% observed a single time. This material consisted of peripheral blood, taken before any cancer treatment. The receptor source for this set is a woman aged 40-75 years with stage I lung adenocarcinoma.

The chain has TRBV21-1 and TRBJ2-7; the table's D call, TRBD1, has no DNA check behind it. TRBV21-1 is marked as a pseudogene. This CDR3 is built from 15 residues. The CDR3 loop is CASSKVGQGPYEQYF. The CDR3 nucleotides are TGTGCCAGCAGCAAAGTCGGACAGGGGCCCTACGAGCAGTACTTC.

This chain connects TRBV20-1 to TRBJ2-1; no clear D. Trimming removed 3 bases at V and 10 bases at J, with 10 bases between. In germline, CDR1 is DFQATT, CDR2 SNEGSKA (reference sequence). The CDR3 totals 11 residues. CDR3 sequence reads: CSARSLREQFF. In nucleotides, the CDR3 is TGCAGTGCTAGGAGCTTGAGGGAGCAGTTCTTC.

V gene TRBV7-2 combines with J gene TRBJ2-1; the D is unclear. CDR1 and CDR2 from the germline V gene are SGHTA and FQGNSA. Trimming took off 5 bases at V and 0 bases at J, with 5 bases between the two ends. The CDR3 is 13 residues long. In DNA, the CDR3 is TGTGCCAGCAGCCCCTACTCCTACAATGAGCAGTTCTTC. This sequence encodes CASSPYSYNEQFF.

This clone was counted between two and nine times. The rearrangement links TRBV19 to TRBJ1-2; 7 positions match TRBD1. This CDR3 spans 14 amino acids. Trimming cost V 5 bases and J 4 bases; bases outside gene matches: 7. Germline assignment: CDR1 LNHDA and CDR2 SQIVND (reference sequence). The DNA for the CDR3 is TGTGCCAGTAGTTCCACGACAGGGAGCTATGGCTACACCTTC. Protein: CASSSTTGSYGYTF.

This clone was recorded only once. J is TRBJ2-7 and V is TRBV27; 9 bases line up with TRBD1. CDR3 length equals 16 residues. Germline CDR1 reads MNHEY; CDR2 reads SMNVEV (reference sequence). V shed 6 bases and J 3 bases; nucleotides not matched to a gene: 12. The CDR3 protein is CASSPSRDRAFYEQYF. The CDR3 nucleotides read TGTGCCAGCAGCCCCTCGCGGGACAGGGCGTTCTACGAGCAGTACTTC.

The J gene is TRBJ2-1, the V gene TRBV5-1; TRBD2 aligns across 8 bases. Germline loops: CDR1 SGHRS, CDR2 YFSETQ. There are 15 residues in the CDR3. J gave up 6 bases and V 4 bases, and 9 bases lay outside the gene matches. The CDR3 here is CASSPAGVPGNEQFF. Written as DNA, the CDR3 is TGCGCCAGCAGCCCAGCGGGGGTCCCGGGCAATGAGCAGTTCTTC.

The CDR3 DNA sequence: TGTGCCAGCAGTTCGGGGACAGGGGGCTATGAAAAACTGTTTTTT. Residues: CASSSGTGGYEKLFF. This chain links TRBV28 with TRBJ1-4, with 12 nucleotides matching TRBD1. Trimming at V came to 4 bases and at J to 6 bases, leaving 3 bases not matched to a gene. The germline CDR1 and CDR2 sequences are MDHEN and SYDVKM. The CDR3 has 15 amino acids.

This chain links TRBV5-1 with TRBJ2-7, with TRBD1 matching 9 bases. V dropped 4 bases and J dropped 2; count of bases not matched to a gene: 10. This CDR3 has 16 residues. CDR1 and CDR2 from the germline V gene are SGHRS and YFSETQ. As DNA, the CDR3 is TGCGCCAGCAGCCCCTCTTCCGGGACAGGGACCTACGAGCAGTACTTC. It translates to CASSPSSGTGTYEQYF. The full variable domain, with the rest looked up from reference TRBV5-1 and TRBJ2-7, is KAGVTQTPRYLIKTRGQQVTLSCSPISGHRSVSWYQQTPGQGLQFLFEYFSETQRNKGNFPGRFSGRQFSNSRSEMNVSTLELGDSALYLCASSPSSGTGTYEQYFGPGTRLTVT.

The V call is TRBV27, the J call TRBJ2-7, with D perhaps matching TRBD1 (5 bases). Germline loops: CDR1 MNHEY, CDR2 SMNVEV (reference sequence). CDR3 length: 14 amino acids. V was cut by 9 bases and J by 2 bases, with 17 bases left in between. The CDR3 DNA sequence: TGTGCCAGTATCAGCCAGGGTTGGGCCTACGAGCAGTACTTC. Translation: CASISQGWAYEQYF.

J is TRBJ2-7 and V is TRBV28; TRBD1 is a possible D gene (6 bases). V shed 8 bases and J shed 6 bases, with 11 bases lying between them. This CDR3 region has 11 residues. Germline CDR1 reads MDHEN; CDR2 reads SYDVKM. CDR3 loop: CASGIRGEQYF. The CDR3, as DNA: TGTGCCAGCGGGATCAGGGGCGAGCAGTACTTC.

CDR3 sequence: CASSEQGQYNSPLHF. The DNA of the CDR3 is TGTGCCAGCAGCGAGCAGGGACAGTATAATTCACCCCTCCACTTT. The chain recombines TRBV7-2 with TRBJ1-6; the match to TRBD1 covers 7 bases. Germline V gene lookup returns CDR1 SGHTA and CDR2 FQGNSA. After removal of 5 bases from V and 4 bases from J, the junction contained 5 bases not matched to a gene. This CDR3 is 15 amino acids long.

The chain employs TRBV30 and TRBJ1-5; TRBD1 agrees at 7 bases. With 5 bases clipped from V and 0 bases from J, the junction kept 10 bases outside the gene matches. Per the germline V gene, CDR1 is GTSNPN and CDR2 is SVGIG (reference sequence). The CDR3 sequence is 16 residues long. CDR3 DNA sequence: TGTGCCTGGTGTACAGGGGCCAAATATAGCAATCAGCCCCAGCATTTT. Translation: CAWCTGAKYSNQPQHF. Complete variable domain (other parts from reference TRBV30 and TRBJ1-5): SQTIHQWPATLVQPVGSPLSLECTVEGTSNPNLYWYRQAAGRGLQLLFYSVGIGQISSEVPQNLSASRPQDRQFILSSKKLLLSDSGFYLCAWCTGAKYSNQPQHFGDGTRLSIL.

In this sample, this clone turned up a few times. The CDR3 loop reads CASSINYGYTF. CDR3 nucleotide sequence: TGTGCCAGCAGCATTAACTATGGCTACACCTTC. The V call is TRBV28, the J call TRBJ1-2, with unresolved D. V lost 6 bases and J lost 1, with 3 bases in between. The germline CDR1 and CDR2 sequences are MDHEN and SYDVKM. This CDR3 region has 11 residues.